This paragraph covers one T cell receptor beta chain sequence. Its antigen is still unknown. This sample was taken from a study of cytomegalovirus exposure and HLA in healthy donors. Looking at the study overall: Genotyping of roughly 400 donors showed that around 81% belonged to the Caucasian-associated ancestry cluster. Findings and limits, study-wide: An analysis was carried out at a later point. It showed that HLA-associated TCR beta chains were more clonally expanded than equally common non-associated chains.

Trimming removed 5 bases from V and 4 bases from J; junction bases left unmatched: 1. The CDR3 is 13 residues long. Germline loops: CDR1 LNHDA, CDR2 SQIVND (reference sequence). The PCR ran on 60 Vbeta and 13 Jbeta primers. Libraries were prepared by immunoSEQ multiplex PCR; TCRdb keeps only in-frame clonotypes and omits some of them. The sample holds some 180,000 clones; about 70% are singletons and the top ten take 1.8%. Healthy bone marrow donors supplied every sample. The sequencing input was PBMCs. The chain joins TRBV19 to TRBJ2-5; 10 nucleotides align to TRBD2. This clonotype was obtained from a woman aged 25 to 45 in good health and CMV-seronegative. The CDR3: CASSLAGGETQYF. The CDR3 DNA reads TGTGCCAGTAGTTTAGCGGGAGGAGAGACCCAGTACTTC. Full variable domain (remainder filled in from reference TRBV19 and TRBJ2-5): DGGITQSPKYLFRKEGQNVTLSCEQNLNHDAMYWYRQDPGQGLRLIYYSQIVNDFQKGDIAEGYSVSREKKESFPLTVTSAQKNPTAFYLCASSLAGGETQYFGPGTRLLVL.